Listed below are T cell receptor beta chains from one sample, sequenced in a study of cytomegalovirus exposure and HLA in healthy donors. Using immunoSEQ multiplex PCR, the repertoire was profiled, and TCRdb retains in-frame clones only, with some absent. Here the sample spans some 140,000 clones, 80% to 90% being singletons. The sample comprised PBMCs. The receptors here all came from a man aged 18 to 30 in good health and CMV-seropositive. Each CDR3 is given with its conserved first and last residue. Each record gives: D gene, V gene, clone size, CDR3 length, J gene, CDR3 DNA, CDR3 protein. D genes are given only for firm matches. Expanded clones are given a class, and other clones once, few, many or no size at all.

>-|TRBV7-9|once|13|TRBJ1-1
TGTGCCAGCAGCGTACAGGGCCCCACTGAAGCTTTCTTT
CASSVQGPTEAFF
>TRBD1|TRBV28|-|14|TRBJ1-5
TGTGCCAGTTACAGGGGCCCTAGCAATCAGCCCCAGCATTTT
CASYRGPSNQPQHF
>TRBD1|TRBV6-6|-|14|TRBJ1-2
TGTGCCAGCAGTTACCGACAGGGGGCGTACGGCTACACCTTC
CASSYRQGAYGYTF
>-|TRBV5-1|-|15|TRBJ2-7
TGCGCCAGCAGCTTGGCCTCGTCCAGTCCCTACGAGCAGTACTTC
CASSLASSSPYEQYF
>-|TRBV6-5|once|13|TRBJ1-2
TGTGCCAGCAGTTACTCGGGGCTATATGGCTACACCTTC
CASSYSGLYGYTF
>-|TRBV18|few|13|TRBJ2-7
TGTGCCAGCTCACCATCCGCCGGCTACGAGCAGTACTTC
CASSPSAGYEQYF
>-|TRBV14|-|16|TRBJ2-1
TGTGCCAGCAGCCGACTACGGGGGAGCTCCTACAATGAGCAGTTCTTC
CASSRLRGSSYNEQFF
>-|TRBV7-3|-|15|TRBJ2-3
TGTGCCAGCAGCTTAGCGGGGACGAAAACAGATACGCAGTATTTT
CASSLAGTKTDTQYF
>-|TRBV5-4|-|16|TRBJ1-1
TGTGCCAGCAGCGGCGGTTCCTATCGGGGGGCTCCTGAAGCTTTCTTT
CASSGGSYRGAPEAFF
>-|TRBV5-1|once|13|TRBJ2-5
TGCGCCAGCAGCTTGGACTCTGAAGAGACCCAGTACTTC
CASSLDSEETQYF